These 16 T cell receptor beta chains share one sample of origin, sequenced in a study of blood T cell repertoires in COVID-19. Measured with immunoSEQ multiplex PCR; TCRdb has only the in-frame clones, and not every one. Seen here are over 200,000 clones, over 75% observed once, and the top ten hold approximately 0.7%. The source material was peripheral blood. These receptors all stem from a human donor in a cohort sampled during active COVID-19.

The gene calls are TRBV6-5 and TRBJ1-1; 9 bases map to TRBD1. J was trimmed by 4 bases and V by 5 bases; bases with no gene match: 8. This CDR3 is built from 15 residues. From germline, CDR1 is MNHEY and CDR2 SVGAGI. Written as DNA, the CDR3 is TGTGCCAGCAGTCCAACAGGGGGCCTGCGCACTGAAGCTTTCTTT. Protein: CASSPTGGLRTEAFF.

This clone was found a few times. The chain is built from TRBV30 and TRBJ2-5; D is perhaps TRBD1 (5 bases). Germline V CDR1 and CDR2: GTSNPN, SVGIG (reference sequence). Trimming cost V 6 bases and J 7 bases, with 18 bases left between them. This CDR3 spans 13 amino acids. The CDR3 sequence is CACSVQGLGTQYF. CDR3 nucleotides: TGTGCCTGTTCTGTTCAGGGCCTGGGGACCCAGTACTTC.

This clone was picked up one time. The genes are TRBV5-6 and TRBJ2-1, with 7 positions matching TRBD1. Losses at the gene ends were 0 bases for V and 0 bases for J; bases not matched to a gene: 3. The length of the CDR3 is 16 residues. Per the germline V gene, CDR1 is SGHDT and CDR2 is YYEEEE. The CDR3 region is CASSLGDRSSYNEQFF. CDR3 coding DNA: TGTGCCAGCAGCTTGGGGGACAGAAGCTCCTACAATGAGCAGTTCTTC.

This chain links TRBV10-3 with TRBJ1-2; TRBD1 is a possible D gene (5 bases). V lost 3 bases and J lost 8, with 19 bases in between. The germline CDR1 and CDR2 sequences are ENHRY and SYGVKD. The CDR3 runs 15 residues. The CDR3 region has the DNA TGTGCCATCAGTGAAATAAGGGGCCCTCAAAGAGGCTACACCTTC. It encodes CAISEIRGPQRGYTF.

J is TRBJ1-1 and V is TRBV7-3; 7 nucleotides match TRBD1. The CDR3 has 14 residues. Germline V gene lookup returns CDR1 SGHTA and CDR2 FQGTGA. Trimming cost V 2 bases and J 5 bases; bases outside gene matches: 5. CDR3 DNA sequence: TGTGCCAGCAGCTTACAGGGGGTGGGTACTGAAGCTTTCTTT. It is translated as CASSLQGVGTEAFF.

The rearrangement joins TRBV7-2 to TRBJ2-7, with TRBD1 matching 7 bases. CDR1 and CDR2 (germline): SGHTA, FQGNSA. V lost 3 bases, J lost 0 bases, and 8 bases stayed unmatched. The length of the CDR3 is 16 residues. The CDR3 loop reads CASSFMGQRTSYEQYF. The CDR3 DNA reads TGTGCCAGCAGCTTTATGGGACAGCGGACCTCCTACGAGCAGTACTTC. The whole variable domain, filled in from reference TRBV7-2 and TRBJ2-7, reads GAGVSQSPSNKVTEKGKDVELRCDPISGHTALYWYRQSLGQGLEFLIYFQGNSAPDKSGLPSDRFSAERTGGSVSTLTIQRTQQEDSAVYLCASSFMGQRTSYEQYFGPGTRLTVT.

The chain recombines TRBV7-9 with TRBJ2-7; 9 nucleotides match TRBD1. V lost 4 bases, J lost 6 bases, and 13 bases stayed unmatched. Germline assignment: CDR1 SEHNR and CDR2 FQNEAQ (reference sequence). This CDR3 contains 16 residues. The chain's CDR3 is CASSSEAGTGYSEQYF. The CDR3 nucleotides are TGTGCCAGCAGCTCGGAAGCCGGGACAGGGTACTCCGAGCAGTACTTC.

The chain links TRBV28 to TRBJ1-2, with unresolved D. V lost 6 bases, J lost 3 bases, and 8 bases lay in between. Germline V lookup: CDR1 MDHEN, CDR2 SYDVKM. The CDR3 is made up of 12 amino acids. Here the CDR3 DNA reads TGTGCCAGCAGCCCGAGAGACTATGGCTACACCTTC. This translates into CASSPRDYGYTF.

This sequence joins TRBV4-3 and TRBJ1-5; D gene unclear. V was clipped by 8 bases and J by 8 bases, with 16 bases between them. The CDR3 has 13 amino acids. Looked up from germline, CDR1 is LGHNA and CDR2 is YSLEER. CDR3 residues: CASSPRRREPQHF. CDR3 nucleotides: TGCGCCAGCTCGCCACGCAGGAGGGAGCCCCAGCATTTT.

This chain connects TRBV28 to TRBJ1-1, with D unclear. Trimming removed 5 bases at V and 0 bases at J, with 13 bases between. Germline V lookup: CDR1 MDHEN, CDR2 SYDVKM. The CDR3 covers 15 residues. CDR3 sequence (DNA): TGTGCCAGCAGTCTACTCCCAGGTTTGAACACTGAAGCTTTCTTT. It encodes CASSLLPGLNTEAFF.

The gene calls are TRBV5-5 and TRBJ2-7; D may be TRBD1 (5 bases). CDR1 is SGHKS, CDR2 YYEKEE, per germline (reference sequence). Trimming cost V 0 bases and J 6 bases, with 16 bases left between them. The length of the CDR3 is 15 residues. The CDR3 region is CASSLAGLQSPEQYF. The DNA for the CDR3 is TGTGCCAGCAGCTTGGCAGGGCTTCAATCCCCCGAGCAGTACTTC.

This sequence joins TRBV6-5 and TRBJ2-7; D uncertain. This CDR3 spans 15 amino acids. Germline CDR1 is MNHEY and CDR2 is SVGAGI. V was trimmed by 2 bases and J by 1 base, leaving 12 bases between them. CDR3 DNA: TGTGCCAGCAGTTACAGGTCTGAGAGGTCCTACGAGCAGTACTTC. It translates to CASSYRSERSYEQYF.

The chain has TRBV11-3 and TRBJ1-1; a weak D match, TRBD1 (5 bases). The CDR3 length is 14 residues. V was cut by 1 base and J by 0 bases, with 6 bases left in between. Germline-derived CDR1 and CDR2 are SGHNT and YENEEA. Here the CDR3 DNA reads TGTGCCAGCAGCTTAGGGGGGGTGAACACTGAAGCTTTCTTT. Residues: CASSLGGVNTEAFF.

This clone was counted once. This CDR3 is also generated by other DNA sequences in the sample. The chain combines TRBV5-1 with TRBJ2-7, with D hard to call. CDR1 and CDR2 (germline): SGHRS, YFSETQ. Between the trimmed V and J ends, which lost 0 bases and 1 base, there was a span of 5 bases. The CDR3 runs to 13 residues. CDR3 loop: CASSLAESYEQYF. The CDR3 DNA sequence: TGCGCCAGCAGCTTGGCTGAGTCCTACGAGCAGTACTTC.

The V and J genes are TRBV19 and TRBJ1-2; D is possibly TRBD1 (5 bases). Germline V gene lookup returns CDR1 LNHDA and CDR2 SQIVND (reference sequence). This CDR3 region has 13 residues. The germline V and J ends were trimmed by 3 bases and 4 bases, with 9 bases remaining between them. Here the CDR3 DNA reads TGTGCCAGTAGTATGGGGCAGTTCTATGGCTACACCTTC. It specifies CASSMGQFYGYTF.

The rearrangement joins TRBV6-2 or TRBV6-3 to TRBJ1-5; D is perhaps TRBD1 (5 bases). There are 15 residues in the CDR3. V lost 6 bases and J 0 bases, leaving 12 bases between the germline ends. Germline V lookup: CDR1 MNHEY, CDR2 SVGEGT. The CDR3 coding sequence is TGTGCCAGCAGCCACAGGATTTATAGCAATCAGCCCCAGCATTTT. Its protein product is CASSHRIYSNQPQHF.